One sample yielded the 31 T cell receptor beta chains listed below, sequenced in a study of shared clonotypes between healthy human individuals. CD45RO negativity and positive selection for CCR7 defined naive CD8 cells, a population that excluded terminally differentiated effector memory CD45RA+ cells. Profiling relied on immunoSEQ multiplex PCR, and the TCRdb table lists in-frame clones only, not all of them. The data contain about 590,000 clones, less than 97% of them singletons. The sequenced material came from naive CD8+ T cells sorted from blood. The source of these receptors is a woman aged 30 to 39 in good health.

The V gene is TRBV18, the J gene TRBJ2-1; TRBD2 might be the D (6 bases). Germline lookup yields CDR1 KGHSH and CDR2 LQKENI. V was cut by 2 bases and J by 10 bases, with 9 bases left in between. The CDR3 spans 12 residues. The CDR3 DNA reads as TGTGCCAGCTCACCATCTAGCGTAGAGCAGTTCTTC. Protein sequence: CASSPSSVEQFF.

The genes are TRBV19 and TRBJ2-7; 7 bases line up with TRBD1. The germline V gene encodes CDR1 LNHDA and CDR2 SQIVND (reference sequence). CDR3 length: 16 residues. The J segment lost 7 bases and the V segment lost 7 bases, leaving 19 bases of the junction unmatched. The CDR3 is CASTPSTGLTGDEQYF. The CDR3, as DNA: TGTGCCAGTACCCCCTCTACGGGTTTAACAGGGGATGAGCAGTACTTC.

V and J are TRBV5-1 and TRBJ2-7; no clear D gene. From germline, CDR1 is SGHRS and CDR2 YFSETQ. V lost 0 bases and J lost 0, with 10 bases in between. This CDR3 has 15 amino acids. DNA for the CDR3: TGCGCCAGCAGCTTGGGTGTCAGTCACTCCTACGAGCAGTACTTC. As protein: CASSLGVSHSYEQYF.

This clone was picked up a small number of times. The same CDR3 is also encoded by other DNA sequences in this sample. This sequence joins TRBV19 and TRBJ1-5; D gene uncertain. The CDR3 consists of 13 residues. The V gene lost 7 bases and the J gene lost 2 bases, with 9 bases spanning the gap. Germline V gene data show CDR1 as LNHDA and CDR2 as SQIVND (reference sequence). The CDR3 is CASKRLGNQPQHF. The CDR3 region has the DNA TGTGCCAGTAAGAGGCTGGGCAATCAGCCCCAGCATTTT.

CDR3 DNA: TGTGCCAGCAGCCTAAGGACTAGCAAGGAGACCCAGTACTTC. Amino acid sequence: CASSLRTSKETQYF. The V gene is TRBV11-2, the J gene TRBJ2-5; 8 positions agree with TRBD2. CDR3 length: 14 amino acids. With 5 bases clipped from V and 5 bases from J, the junction kept 7 bases outside the gene matches. From germline, CDR1 is SGHAT and CDR2 FQNNGV.

V gene TRBV28 combines with J gene TRBJ2-5; 7 nucleotides line up with TRBD1. The tail of the sequence fits TRBJ2-7 better, so the J call may be wrong. Germline CDR1 MDHEN, CDR2 SYDVKM. The CDR3 runs 15 residues. The CDR3 nucleotides read TGTGCCAGCAGTAGGTCAGGGACAGCTGCCTACGAGCAGTACTTC. Translating gives CASSRSGTAAYEQYF.

The V and J genes are TRBV21-1 and TRBJ2-3; the table's D call TRBD1 went unverified against the DNA. TRBV21-1 is a documented pseudogene. This CDR3 spans 16 amino acids. CDR3 sequence reads: CASTPTTGISTDTQYF. In DNA form, the CDR3 reads TGTGCCAGCACCCCCACAACAGGGATTAGCACAGATACGCAGTATTTT.

The gene calls are TRBV27 and TRBJ2-7; TRBD2 aligns across 7 bases. Germline V gene sequence: CDR1 MNHEY, CDR2 SMNVEV (reference sequence). The length of the CDR3 is 14 residues. V shed 3 bases, J shed 6 bases, and the junction held 8 bases outside the gene matches. The CDR3 loop is CASSLVGGDLEQYF. CDR3 sequence (DNA): TGTGCCAGCAGTTTGGTGGGGGGGGATCTCGAGCAGTACTTC.

This chain connects TRBV27 to TRBJ2-2, with D hard to call. V lost 3 bases, J lost 9 bases, and 8 bases lay in between. Germline V gene lookup returns CDR1 MNHEY and CDR2 SMNVEV (reference sequence). The length of the CDR3 is 12 residues. The CDR3 nucleotides read TGTGCCAGCAGTTTTAATCTCCGGGAGCTGTTTTTT. It encodes CASSFNLRELFF.

The chain joins TRBV14 to TRBJ2-3, with D possibly matching TRBD1 (5 bases). The CDR3 has 18 residues. Between the trimmed V and J ends, which lost 0 bases and 0 bases, there was a span of 16 bases. Germline CDR1 reads SGHDN; CDR2 reads FVKESK. For the CDR3, the DNA is TGTGCCAGCAGCCAAGATAAATATAGGACAAGAAGCACAGATACGCAGTATTTT. The encoded protein is CASSQDKYRTRSTDTQYF.

This clone was observed a few times. Other nucleotide sequences in the sample specify the same CDR3. This chain links TRBV27 with TRBJ1-5, with 9 bases lining up with TRBD1. V lost 5 bases, J lost 0 bases, and 5 bases stayed unmatched. This CDR3 spans 16 amino acids. Germline V CDR1 and CDR2: MNHEY, SMNVEV (reference sequence). This CDR3 is CASSLGQGYSNQPQHF. CDR3 nucleotides: TGTGCCAGCAGTCTTGGACAGGGGTATAGCAATCAGCCCCAGCATTTT.

The chain has TRBV19 and TRBJ2-5; the D gene could be TRBD1 or TRBD2 (5 bases each). CDR3 size: 13 residues. V shed 6 bases and J shed 4 bases, with 12 bases lying between them. Germline-derived CDR1 and CDR2 are LNHDA and SQIVND (reference sequence). CDR3 residues: CASRAGAGETQYF. CDR3 in DNA: TGTGCCAGTAGGGCCGGGGCAGGAGAGACCCAGTACTTC. Supplemented by reference TRBV19 and TRBJ2-5, the full variable domain reads DGGITQSPKYLFRKEGQNVTLSCEQNLNHDAMYWYRQDPGQGLRLIYYSQIVNDFQKGDIAEGYSVSREKKESFPLTVTSAQKNPTAFYLCASRAGAGETQYFGPGTRLLVL.

This clone showed up just once. The rearrangement uses TRBV25-1 and TRBJ2-7; D gene uncertain. The CDR3 contains 12 residues. Germline assignment: CDR1 MGHDK and CDR2 SYGVNS. Trimming left V 8 bases short and J 6 bases short, with 14 bases between. CDR3 nucleotides: TGTGCCAGCGGATCCGTCGTCCGCGAGCAGTACTTC. The encoded protein is CASGSVVREQYF.

The V call is TRBV27, the J call TRBJ2-1, with 11 bases that match TRBD2. CDR3 length equals 15 residues. V lost 7 bases, J lost 7 bases, and 9 bases stayed unmatched. Germline V gives CDR1 MNHEY, CDR2 SMNVEV (reference sequence). CDR3 DNA: TGTGCCAGCACCGGGGTCGGGACTAGCGGAAATGAGCAGTTCTTC. Translating it yields CASTGVGTSGNEQFF.

A remark on this clone: One junction end disagrees with the germline gene, perhaps due to a read error. This chain joins TRBV6-6 and TRBJ2-7; weak D call: TRBD2 (7 bases). Germline V gives CDR1 MNHNY, CDR2 SVGAGI (reference sequence). The CDR3 spans 15 residues. The chain's CDR3 is CVSSYPQGGPDEQYF. The CDR3 region has the DNA TGTGTCAGCAGTTATCCACAGGGAGGGCCGGACGAGCAGTACTTC.

The chain joins TRBV5-1 to TRBJ2-7; 9 nucleotides match TRBD1. Trimming cost V 5 bases and J 3 bases; bases outside gene matches: 6. Germline V gene data show CDR1 as SGHRS and CDR2 as YFSETQ. The CDR3 covers 14 residues. Here the CDR3 reads CASRKGQGFYEQYF. The CDR3 region has the DNA TGCGCCAGCAGGAAGGGACAGGGCTTCTACGAGCAGTACTTC.

This rearrangement joins TRBV29-1 to TRBJ2-7; the D gene is possibly TRBD1 (6 bases). V was pared by 4 bases and J by 0 bases, with 13 bases between. The CDR3 totals 14 residues. The germline gives CDR1 SQVTM, CDR2 ANQGSEA. The CDR3 DNA is TGCAGCGTTGGGGACATAACCACCTCCTACGAGCAGTACTTC. Amino acids: CSVGDITTSYEQYF.

The chain is built from TRBV19 and TRBJ2-7; 9 bases are a match to TRBD2. The germline CDR1 and CDR2 sequences are LNHDA and SQIVND (reference sequence). Trimming removed 5 bases from V and 1 base from J; junction bases left unmatched: 6. The CDR3 totals 15 residues. This CDR3 is CASSAGSGRSYEQYF. In DNA, the CDR3 is TGTGCCAGTAGTGCGGGTAGCGGGAGATCCTACGAGCAGTACTTC.

The chain is built from TRBV5-8 and TRBJ1-4; D may be TRBD1 (5 bases). Deletions cut 4 bases from V and 11 bases from J, with 21 bases between. Germline V gives CDR1 SGHTS, CDR2 YDEGEE. The CDR3 spans 15 residues. Here the CDR3 reads CASSRSGAGSEKLFF. The CDR3 DNA follows: TGTGCCAGCAGCCGGTCCGGGGCAGGTTCCGAGAAACTGTTTTTT.

The chain joins TRBV27 to TRBJ2-1; 13 bases line up with TRBD2. Germline loops: CDR1 MNHEY, CDR2 SMNVEV (reference sequence). The length of the CDR3 is 18 residues. The trim removed 4 bases at V and 0 bases at J, leaving 6 bases unmatched. The CDR3 nucleotides are TGTGCCAGCAGTTGGACTAGCGGGAGTATGGGCTCCTACAATGAGCAGTTCTTC. Amino acid sequence: CASSWTSGSMGSYNEQFF.

This chain links TRBV28 with TRBJ2-1; 12 nucleotides line up with TRBD2. V lost 4 bases and J lost 4; bases outside the gene matches: 14. Germline V gene sequence: CDR1 MDHEN, CDR2 SYDVKM. There are 19 residues in the CDR3. CDR3 region: CASSSPRLAGERVYNEQFF. The CDR3 region has the DNA TGTGCCAGCAGTTCGCCCCGACTAGCGGGAGAAAGGGTTTACAATGAGCAGTTCTTC.

This rearrangement joins TRBV19 to TRBJ2-3, with D unresolved. This CDR3 comprises 12 residues. With 7 bases removed from V and 2 bases from J, the gap between germline ends came to 7 bases. The germline CDR1 and CDR2 sequences are LNHDA and SQIVND (reference sequence). The CDR3 loop reads CASKGFTDTQYF. As DNA, the CDR3 is TGTGCCAGTAAGGGATTCACAGATACGCAGTATTTT.

This sequence joins TRBV9 and TRBJ1-6; no definite D call. Trimming shortened V by 4 bases and J by 8 bases, and 10 bases separated the two germline ends. Germline CDR1 SGDLS, CDR2 YYNGEE. This CDR3 comprises 13 residues. CDR3 in DNA: TGTGCCAGCAGCCCGGGCGGGGATTCACCCCTCCACTTT. It yields the protein CASSPGGDSPLHF.

This chain's CDR3 is CASSLPDSQLKKYGYTF. The CDR3 nucleotides read TGTGCCAGCAGCTTACCGGACAGTCAACTAAAGAAATATGGCTACACCTTC. The chain couples TRBV5-6 to TRBJ1-2, with a tentative D call TRBD1 (6 bases). The CDR3 has 17 amino acids. V was shortened by 2 bases and J by 5 bases, with 22 bases between the two germline ends. Germline-derived CDR1 and CDR2 are SGHDT and YYEEEE.

This clone was seen a handful of times. The chain is built from TRBV30 and TRBJ1-2, with 7 positions matching TRBD1. This CDR3 has 16 amino acids. V lost 0 bases to trimming and J lost 4 bases; unmatched junction nucleotides: 11. The germline gives CDR1 GTSNPN, CDR2 SVGIG (reference sequence). CDR3 region: CAWSVWDSPPSYGYTF. CDR3 bases: TGTGCCTGGAGTGTATGGGACAGCCCTCCTAGCTATGGCTACACCTTC.

V gene TRBV5-6 combines with J gene TRBJ1-1; possibly TRBD1 for D (6 bases). The V gene lost 1 base and the J gene lost 1 base, with 11 bases spanning the gap. CDR1 and CDR2 from the germline V gene are SGHDT and YYEEEE. The length of the CDR3 is 15 residues. CDR3 DNA sequence: TGTGCCAGCAGCTTGTTTACAGGGCCGAACACTGAAGCTTTCTTT. Translation: CASSLFTGPNTEAFF. Drawing the rest from reference TRBV5-6 and TRBJ1-1, the complete variable domain is DAGVTQSPTHLIKTRGQQVTLRCSPKSGHDTVSWYQQALGQGPQFIFQYYEEEERQRGNFPDRFSGHQFPNYSSELNVNALLLGDSALYLCASSLFTGPNTEAFFGQGTRLTVV.

The chain links TRBV27 to TRBJ2-2; tentatively, D is TRBD1 (6 bases). The CDR3 has 13 amino acids. CDR1 and CDR2 from the germline V gene are MNHEY and SMNVEV (reference sequence). V shed 3 bases and J shed 7 bases, with 9 bases lying between them. CDR3: CASSFVQGGELFF. In DNA form, the CDR3 reads TGTGCCAGCAGTTTCGTACAGGGCGGGGAGCTGTTTTTT.

The chain joins TRBV19 to TRBJ1-2; TRBD1 aligns across 11 bases. V trimming: 5 bases; J trimming: 6 bases; junction bases outside the gene matches: 5. Per germline, CDR1 LNHDA and CDR2 SQIVND (reference sequence). This CDR3 is built from 14 residues. The CDR3 is CASSPWTGGNGYTF. The CDR3 DNA reads as TGTGCCAGTAGTCCCTGGACAGGGGGCAATGGCTACACCTTC.

The rearrangement links TRBV5-4 to TRBJ2-7, with D uncertain. This CDR3 comprises 13 residues. Germline assignment: CDR1 SGHNT and CDR2 YYREEE (reference sequence). Between the trimmed V and J ends, which lost 3 bases and 3 bases, there was a span of 10 bases. The CDR3 DNA reads as TGTGCCAGCAGCTCGTTGACGGACTACGAGCAGTACTTC. This codes for CASSSLTDYEQYF. Using reference TRBV5-4 and TRBJ2-7 for the parts outside the CDR3, the full variable domain is ETGVTQSPTHLIKTRGQQVTLRCSSQSGHNTVSWYQQALGQGPQFIFQYYREEENGRGNFPPRFSGLQFPNYSSELNVNALELDDSALYLCASSSLTDYEQYFGPGTRLTVT.

The table lists this clone with a count of one. V and J are TRBV7-9 and TRBJ1-5; D ambiguous. V was cut by 4 bases and J by 7 bases, with 8 bases left in between. Germline CDR1 SEHNR, CDR2 FQNEAQ (reference sequence). The CDR3 sequence is 12 residues long. CDR3 sequence: CASSSQGQPQHF. As DNA, the CDR3 is TGTGCCAGCAGCTCCCAAGGACAGCCCCAGCATTTT.

The count of this clone is one. The chain is built from TRBV28 and TRBJ1-1, with 8 bases aligning to TRBD1. Germline trimming cut 7 bases from V and 2 bases from J; bases unmatched to any gene: 15. CDR1 and CDR2 (germline): MDHEN, SYDVKM. The CDR3 covers 17 residues. CDR3 protein: CASTTPDRASINTEAFF. Written as DNA, the CDR3 is TGTGCCAGCACCACCCCGGACAGGGCGTCGATAAACACTGAAGCTTTCTTT.